This passage covers 8 T cell receptor beta chains from one sample sequenced in a study of technical replicates of blood from a few donors. TCRdb keeps only in-frame clones here, not all; method: immunoSEQ multiplex PCR. Of approximately 70,000 clones in the sample, around 96% were seen once. Sample: T cells isolated from PBMCs. The receptors derive from a human donor in good health.

This chain links TRBV6-1 with TRBJ1-1, with 9 positions matching TRBD1. The CDR3 is made up of 14 amino acids. Germline V lookup: CDR1 MNHNS, CDR2 SASEGT. The J segment lost 4 bases and the V segment lost 2 bases, leaving 2 bases of the junction unmatched. The CDR3 reads CASSERQGVTEAFF. CDR3 bases: TGTGCCAGCAGTGAAAGACAGGGGGTCACTGAAGCTTTCTTT.

The CDR3 is CASSLTGGGSEKLFF. In DNA, the CDR3 is TGTGCCAGCAGTTTAACAGGGGGCGGCAGCGAAAAACTGTTTTTT. The chain has TRBV27 and TRBJ1-4, with TRBD1 matching over 9 bases. The CDR3 is 15 amino acids. The V segment lost 2 bases and the J segment 8 bases; nucleotides outside the gene matches: 6. The V gene's germline CDR1 is MNHEY and CDR2 SMNVEV (reference sequence).

The genes are TRBV5-8 and TRBJ2-7, with D possibly TRBD2 on 5 matching bases. With 4 bases removed from V and 6 bases from J, the gap between germline ends came to 8 bases. The CDR3 covers 11 residues. The V gene's germline CDR1 is SGHTS and CDR2 YDEGEE. CDR3 bases: TGTGCCAGCAGCCGAGGGTCCGAGCAGTACTTC. This translates into CASSRGSEQYF.

CDR3: CASRLLAGGTDTQYF. The CDR3 DNA reads as TGTGCCAGCAGACTACTAGCGGGTGGTACAGATACGCAGTATTTT. The genes are TRBV2 and TRBJ2-3, with 9 bases lining up with TRBD2. The CDR3 sequence is 15 residues long. From germline, CDR1 is SNHLY and CDR2 FYNNEI. The V gene end was trimmed by 6 bases and the J gene end by 3 bases; junction bases not matched to a gene: 7.

This chain uses TRBV9 with TRBJ2-5; 12 bases match TRBD2. The CDR3 is 17 amino acids. The V and J ends lost 4 bases and 2 bases, in that order; junction bases with no gene match: 9. Per germline, CDR1 SGDLS and CDR2 YYNGEE. CDR3 residues: CASSPLPSGGDQETQYF. For the CDR3, the DNA is TGTGCCAGCAGCCCGCTTCCTAGCGGGGGGGATCAAGAGACCCAGTACTTC.

This clone came up once. This sequence joins TRBV5-1 and TRBJ2-1; 8 nucleotides agree with TRBD2. V lost 0 bases and J lost 4; bases outside the gene matches: 3. Germline values: CDR1 SGHRS, CDR2 YFSETQ. The CDR3 contains 15 residues. CDR3: CASSLATSGYNEQFF. The CDR3 coding sequence is TGCGCCAGCAGCTTGGCTACTAGCGGATACAATGAGCAGTTCTTC. Looking up the rest from reference TRBV5-1 and TRBJ2-1 gives the full variable domain: KAGVTQTPRYLIKTRGQQVTLSCSPISGHRSVSWYQQTPGQGLQFLFEYFSETQRNKGNFPGRFSGRQFSNSRSEMNVSTLELGDSALYLCASSLATSGYNEQFFGPGTRLTVL.

The chain uses TRBV6-4 and TRBJ2-1; possible D gene TRBD1, 6 bases. The germline V gene has CDR1 MRHNA and CDR2 SNTAGT. V dropped 6 bases and J dropped 0 bases, with 12 bases sitting between them. There are 15 residues in the CDR3. The CDR3 bases are TGTGCCAGCAGCCACACAGGGAGCTCCTACAATGAGCAGTTCTTC. Protein sequence: CASSHTGSSYNEQFF.

V is TRBV30 and J is TRBJ2-3; D might be TRBD2 (5 bases). Trimming removed 4 bases at V and 2 bases at J, with 10 bases between. The CDR3 is made up of 13 amino acids. CDR1 is GTSNPN, CDR2 SVGIG, per germline (reference sequence). CDR3 bases: TGTGCCTGGACCGGACTGGCCACAGATACGCAGTATTTT. Protein: CAWTGLATDTQYF.